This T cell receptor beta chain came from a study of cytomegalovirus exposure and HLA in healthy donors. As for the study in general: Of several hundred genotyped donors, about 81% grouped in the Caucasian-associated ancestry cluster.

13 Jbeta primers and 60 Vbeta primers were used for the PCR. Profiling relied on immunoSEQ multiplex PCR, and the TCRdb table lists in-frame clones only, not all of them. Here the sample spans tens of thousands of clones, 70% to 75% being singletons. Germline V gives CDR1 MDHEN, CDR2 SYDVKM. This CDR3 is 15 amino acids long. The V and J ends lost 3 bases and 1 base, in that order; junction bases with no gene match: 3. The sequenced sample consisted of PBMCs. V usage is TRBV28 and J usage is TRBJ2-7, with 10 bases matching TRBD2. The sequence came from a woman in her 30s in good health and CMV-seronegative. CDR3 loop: CASSFLAGDSYEQYF. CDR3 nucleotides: TGTGCCAGCAGTTTCCTAGCGGGGGATTCCTACGAGCAGTACTTC.